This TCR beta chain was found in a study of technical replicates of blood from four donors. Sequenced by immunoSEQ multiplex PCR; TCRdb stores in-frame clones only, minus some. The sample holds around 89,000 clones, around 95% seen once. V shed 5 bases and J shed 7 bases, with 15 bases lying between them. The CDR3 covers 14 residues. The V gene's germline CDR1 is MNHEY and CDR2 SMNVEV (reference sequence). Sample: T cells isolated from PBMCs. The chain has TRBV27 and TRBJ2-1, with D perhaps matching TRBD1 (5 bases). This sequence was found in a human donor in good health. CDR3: CASSPLGARNEQFF. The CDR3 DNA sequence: TGTGCCAGCAGTCCACTTGGGGCGCGAAATGAGCAGTTCTTC.